A selection of T cell receptor beta chains follows, all from one sample in a study of blood T cell repertoires in COVID-19. Only in-frame clones appear in the TCRdb table, and some are missing; sequencing was by immunoSEQ multiplex PCR. The profile shows under 250,000 clones, around 90% of them singletons. The sequencing input was peripheral blood. These receptors were collected from a man aged 25 to 40 with COVID-19, enrolled during active disease. Each CDR3 is given with its conserved first and last residue.

TRBJ1-5 | TRBV27 | CASSSSGQGNQPQHF
TRBJ1-1 | TRBV11-1 | CASSVITTNTEAFF
TRBJ1-5 | TRBV21-1 | CASSKVQRGTVYSNQPQHF
TRBJ2-7 | TRBV4-1 | CASSQRGDVGYEQYF
TRBJ2-2 | TRBV9 | CASSPEGANTGELFF
TRBJ2-7 | TRBV11-2 | CASSLVRGKYEQYF
TRBJ1-2 | TRBV4-3 | CASSQDLRENYGYTF
TRBJ2-2 | TRBV30 | CACPGTSNTGELFF
TRBJ1-3 | TRBV15 | CATSREAGKNTIYF
TRBJ2-7 | TRBV6-5 | CASRGTGVSNEQYF
TRBJ2-1 | TRBV11-1 | CASSLLLAGVVEQFF
TRBJ2-3 | TRBV2 | CASSGTSVLTDTQYF
TRBJ1-1 | TRBV27 | CASSLSMAITEAFF
TRBJ1-1 | TRBV19 | CASSILQGNTEAFF
TRBJ1-5 | TRBV20-1 | CSASSDRDNQPQHF
TRBJ2-2 | TRBV2 | CASNGLAVGTGELFF
TRBJ2-7 | TRBV29-1 | CSVLTGWTYEQYF
TRBJ1-5 | TRBV28 | CASSLFPGVQPQHF
TRBJ1-1 | TRBV30 | CAWSAKRGTGTTEAFF
TRBJ2-1 | TRBV12-5 | CASGITGSYNEQFF
TRBJ1-3 | TRBV9 | CASSVAQGTAGNTIYF
TRBJ1-1 | TRBV5-1 | CASSYRESGTEAFF
TRBJ2-3 | TRBV4-3 | CASSREGGAGGTDTQYF
TRBJ1-2 | TRBV28 | CASSFAGGGGYTF
TRBJ1-3 | TRBV2 | CASSNRGIDTIYF
TRBJ1-1 | TRBV9 | CASSGPTGFNTEAFF